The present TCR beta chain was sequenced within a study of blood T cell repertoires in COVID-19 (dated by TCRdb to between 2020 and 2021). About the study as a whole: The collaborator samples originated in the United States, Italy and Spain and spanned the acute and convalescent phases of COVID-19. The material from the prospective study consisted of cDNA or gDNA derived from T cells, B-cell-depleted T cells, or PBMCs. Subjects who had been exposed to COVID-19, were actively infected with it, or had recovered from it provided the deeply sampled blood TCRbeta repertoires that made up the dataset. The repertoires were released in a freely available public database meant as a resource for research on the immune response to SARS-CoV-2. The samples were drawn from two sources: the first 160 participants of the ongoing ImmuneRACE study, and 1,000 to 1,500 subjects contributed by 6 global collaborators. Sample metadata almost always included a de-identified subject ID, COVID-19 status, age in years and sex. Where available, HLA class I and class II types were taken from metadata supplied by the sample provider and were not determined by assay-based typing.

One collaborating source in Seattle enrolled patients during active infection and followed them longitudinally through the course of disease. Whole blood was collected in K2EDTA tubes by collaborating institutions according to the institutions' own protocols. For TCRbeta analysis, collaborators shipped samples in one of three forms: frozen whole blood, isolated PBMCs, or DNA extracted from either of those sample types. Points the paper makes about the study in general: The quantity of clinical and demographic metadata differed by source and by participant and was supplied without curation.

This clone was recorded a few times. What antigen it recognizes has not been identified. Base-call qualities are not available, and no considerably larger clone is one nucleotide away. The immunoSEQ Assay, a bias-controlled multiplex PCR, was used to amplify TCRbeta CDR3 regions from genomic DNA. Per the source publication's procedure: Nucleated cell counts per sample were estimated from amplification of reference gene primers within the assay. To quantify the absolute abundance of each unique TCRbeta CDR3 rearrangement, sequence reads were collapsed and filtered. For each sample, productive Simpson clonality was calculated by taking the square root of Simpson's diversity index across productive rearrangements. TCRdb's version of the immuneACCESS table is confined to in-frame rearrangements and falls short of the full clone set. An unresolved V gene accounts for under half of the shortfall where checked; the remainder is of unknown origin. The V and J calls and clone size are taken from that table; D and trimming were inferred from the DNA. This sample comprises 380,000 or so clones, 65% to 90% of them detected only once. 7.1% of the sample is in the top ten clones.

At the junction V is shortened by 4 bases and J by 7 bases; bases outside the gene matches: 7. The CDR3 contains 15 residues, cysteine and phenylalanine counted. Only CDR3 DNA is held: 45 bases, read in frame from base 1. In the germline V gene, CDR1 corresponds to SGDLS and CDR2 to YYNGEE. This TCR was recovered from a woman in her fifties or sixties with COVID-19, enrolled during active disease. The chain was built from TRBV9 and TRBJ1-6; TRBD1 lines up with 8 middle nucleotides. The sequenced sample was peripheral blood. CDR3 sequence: CASSPRDRGNSPLHF. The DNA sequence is TGTGCCAGCAGCCCGCGAGACAGGGGCAATTCACCCCTCCACTTT.